This T cell receptor (beta chain) emerged from a study of T cells in Graves' hyperthyroidism and ophthalmopathy. This clonotype was counted ten times or more. Germline loops: CDR1 SGHRS, CDR2 YFSETQ. The CDR3 is made up of 15 amino acids. Trimming removed 4 bases from V and 8 bases from J; junction bases left unmatched: 10. Amplification yielded TCR beta CDR3 regions, with RNA transcripts as the source. A set of HTBI primers served as the primers for a first-round RT-PCR of the TCR CDR3. MiXCR, applied by TCRdb to the multiplex PCR reads, yields one record per CDR3 protein. Of under 750,000 distinct CDR3 sequences in the sample, approximately 18% are singletons; the top ten hold 16%.

The specimen was blood. The chain is built from TRBV5-1 and TRBJ2-3; 10 nucleotides agree with TRBD2. The sequence was obtained from a woman in her forties or fifties with Graves' hyperthyroidism that later progressed to Graves' ophthalmopathy. The CDR3 DNA is TGCGCCAGCAGCCCTAGAGCGGGGGGGCCCGGTACGCAGTATTTT. As protein: CASSPRAGGPGTQYF.